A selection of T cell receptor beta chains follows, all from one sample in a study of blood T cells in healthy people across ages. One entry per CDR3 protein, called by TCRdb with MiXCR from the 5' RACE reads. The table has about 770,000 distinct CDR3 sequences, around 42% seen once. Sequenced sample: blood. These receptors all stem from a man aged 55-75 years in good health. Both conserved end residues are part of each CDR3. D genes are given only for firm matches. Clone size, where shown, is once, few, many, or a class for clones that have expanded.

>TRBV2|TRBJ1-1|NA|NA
TGTGCCGGCAGTGTTGGGGAGAACACTGAAGCTTTCTTT
CAGSVGENTEAFF
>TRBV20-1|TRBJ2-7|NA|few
TGCAGTGCTAGAGGTGGGATCCCCCGATCCTACGAGCAGTACTTC
CSARGGIPRSYEQYF
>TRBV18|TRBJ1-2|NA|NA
TGTGCCAGCTCACCACAGGATATCGGACGCGGCTACACCTTC
CASSPQDIGRGYTF
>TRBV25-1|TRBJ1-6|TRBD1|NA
TGTGCCAGCAGTAACAGGGGTTGGTATTCACCCCTCCACTTT
CASSNRGWYSPLHF
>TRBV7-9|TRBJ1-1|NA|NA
TGTGCCAGCAGGTTCAGGAACACTGAAGCTTTCTTT
CASRFRNTEAFF
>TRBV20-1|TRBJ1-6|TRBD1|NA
TGCAGTGCAAACCCAGGGGGAAACAATAATTCACCCCTCCACTTT
CSANPGGNNNSPLHF
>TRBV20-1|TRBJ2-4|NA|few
TGCAGTGCTAGAGTAGTGGGACCCAAAAACATTCAGTACTTC
CSARVVGPKNIQYF
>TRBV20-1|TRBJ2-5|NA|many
TGCAGTGGGGCCCCGGGACTCCTGGGGACCCAGTACTTC
CSGAPGLLGTQYF
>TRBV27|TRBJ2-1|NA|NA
TGTGCCAGCACCGCATACTCCTACAATGAGCAGTTCTTC
CASTAYSYNEQFF
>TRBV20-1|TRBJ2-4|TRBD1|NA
TGCAGTGCTAGAGGGGCAGGGGGCCTAGCCAAAAACATTCAGTACTTC
CSARGAGGLAKNIQYF
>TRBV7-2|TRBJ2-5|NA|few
TGTGCCAGCAGCTTACCGGGGGAGGCAGGAAAGACCCAGTACTTC
CASSLPGEAGKTQYF
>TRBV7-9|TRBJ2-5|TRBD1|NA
TGTGCCAGCAGCTTACGGACAGGGGGCAAGACCCAGTACTTC
CASSLRTGGKTQYF
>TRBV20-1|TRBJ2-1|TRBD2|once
TGCAGTGCCAGGCACCCCCCTCAAAGCGGGGGATCCTACAATGAGCAGTTCTTC
CSARHPPQSGGSYNEQFF
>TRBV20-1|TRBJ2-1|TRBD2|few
TGCAGTGCCCACCGGGGGGGCTCTCGGAATGAGCAGTTCTTC
CSAHRGGSRNEQFF
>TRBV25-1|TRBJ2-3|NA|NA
TGTGCCAGCAGTGACCACAAGGGGGTAACAGATACGCAGTATTTT
CASSDHKGVTDTQYF
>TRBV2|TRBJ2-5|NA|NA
TGTGCCAGCAGTGCGACACCGCAGCGGACCCAGTACTTC
CASSATPQRTQYF
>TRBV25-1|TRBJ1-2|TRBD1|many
TGTGCCAGCAGTTCACCCGGGACAGGGGGCCACTATGGCTACACCTTC
CASSSPGTGGHYGYTF
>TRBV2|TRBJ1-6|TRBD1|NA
TGTGCCAGCAGTACCGGGACAGAGCTTTCACCCCTCCACTTT
CASSTGTELSPLHF
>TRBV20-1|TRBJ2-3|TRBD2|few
TGCAGTGCTAGAGCTAGCGGGGGTAATTCAGATACGCAGTATTTT
CSARASGGNSDTQYF
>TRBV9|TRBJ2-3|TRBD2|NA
TGTGCCAGCAGCGCCTCCCGTTCGAGCGGGGGGAGCACAGATACGCAGTATTTT
CASSASRSSGGSTDTQYF
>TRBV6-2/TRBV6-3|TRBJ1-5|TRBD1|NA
TGTGCCAGCACCTATAACAGGGGAAGCAATCAGCCCCAGCATTTT
CASTYNRGSNQPQHF
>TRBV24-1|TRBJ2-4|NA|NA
TGTGCCACCAGTGATTGGGGAAATGAGCAGTACTTC
CATSDWGNEQYF
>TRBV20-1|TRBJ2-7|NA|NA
TGCAGTGCTTCCGGGACACCTTCCTACGAGCAGTACTTC
CSASGTPSYEQYF
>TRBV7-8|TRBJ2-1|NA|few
TGTGCCAGCAGCTTAGCTGTTCTCAATGAGCAGTTCTTC
CASSLAVLNEQFF
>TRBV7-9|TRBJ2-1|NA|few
TGTGCCAGCAGCTCCGCGGGGGCGGGCTACAATGAGCAGTTCTTC
CASSSAGAGYNEQFF
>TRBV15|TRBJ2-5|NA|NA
TGTGCCACCAGCAGAGTTGGGCCTCGGACAGCCCAAGAGACCCAGTACTTC
CATSRVGPRTAQETQYF